These 21 T cell receptor beta chains originate from one sample sequenced in a study of T cells in Graves' hyperthyroidism and ophthalmopathy. Amplified TCR beta CDR3 regions came from RNA transcripts. Primed by the HTBI set, a first-round RT-PCR was run on the TCR CDR3. TCRdb fed the multiplex PCR reads into MiXCR, producing one record per CDR3 protein. The sample has hundreds of thousands of distinct CDR3 sequences; about 45% are singletons. Sequencing input: peripheral blood or thyroid tissue (not recorded which). The receptors derive from an adult man with Graves' disease, either hyperthyroidism or ophthalmopathy (not recorded which).

The genes are TRBV12-3 or TRBV12-4 and TRBJ2-7; D remains ambiguous. The CDR3 totals 14 residues. V lost 6 bases and J 2 bases, leaving 14 bases between the germline ends. The CDR3 here is CASSQAQVTYEQYF. In DNA, the CDR3 is TGTGCCAGCAGCCAAGCTCAGGTAACCTACGAGCAGTACTTC.

A remark on this clonotype: The junction differs from germline at one of its ends, possibly a read error. CDR3 in amino acids: CASSLASGYQTQYF. The CDR3 coding sequence is TGCGCCAGCAGCTTGGCTAGCGGGTACCAGACCCAGTACTTC. V and J are TRBV7-9 and TRBJ2-5; 8 nucleotides line up with TRBD2. CDR3 length: 14 residues. Germline CDR1 is SEHNR and CDR2 is FQNEAQ (reference sequence).

This clonotype appeared a few times. This chain uses TRBV7-6 with TRBJ2-7, with D possibly being TRBD1 (6 bases). The germline V and J ends were trimmed by 4 bases and 2 bases, with 12 bases remaining between them. The CDR3 runs to 14 residues. From germline, CDR1 is SGHVS and CDR2 FNYEAQ. The CDR3 is CASSYLQGPYEQYF. The CDR3 coding sequence is TGTGCCAGCAGCTATTTACAGGGCCCCTACGAGCAGTACTTC.

This clonotype appeared a few times. The V call is TRBV20-1, the J call TRBJ2-7; D gene unclear. The V gene's germline CDR1 is DFQATT and CDR2 SNEGSKA (reference sequence). V gave up 5 bases and J gave up 6 bases, with 17 bases separating them. The length of the CDR3 is 13 residues. The chain's CDR3 is CSASQTVGSEQYF. The CDR3 DNA reads TGCAGTGCTTCTCAGACCGTCGGCTCCGAGCAGTACTTC.

Only a few counts were recorded for this clonotype. This rearrangement joins TRBV5-1 to TRBJ2-5; D is tentatively TRBD1 or TRBD2 (5 bases each). The CDR3 is made up of 14 amino acids. Trimming removed 8 bases at V and 1 base at J, with 15 bases between. Germline values: CDR1 SGHRS, CDR2 YFSETQ. As DNA, the CDR3 is TGCGCCAGTCGACCGGGACCCGTCCAAGAGACCCAGTACTTC. Amino acid sequence: CASRPGPVQETQYF.

The chain recombines TRBV7-2 with TRBJ2-7, with D possibly matching TRBD1 (6 bases). The germline V gene has CDR1 SGHTA and CDR2 FQGNSA. This CDR3 contains 14 residues. Trimming took off 9 bases at V and 3 bases at J, with 18 bases between the two ends. The CDR3 DNA is TGTGCCAGTAGTTCCCTGGGGACATTCTACGAGCAGTACTTC. Residues: CASSSLGTFYEQYF.

The V and J genes are TRBV7-9 and TRBJ1-2; TRBD1 agrees at 8 bases. V trimming: 1 base; J trimming: 4 bases; junction bases outside the gene matches: 8. CDR3 length: 16 residues. Germline V lookup: CDR1 SEHNR, CDR2 FQNEAQ (reference sequence). The CDR3 DNA reads TGTGCCAGCAGCTTAGATGTACAGGGGGGGACCTATGGCTACACCTTC. The encoded protein is CASSLDVQGGTYGYTF.

In its sample, this clonotype was seen a few times. This chain links TRBV20-1 with TRBJ1-2; no clear D gene. The CDR3 is 15 amino acids. V dropped 4 bases and J dropped 1 base, with 16 bases sitting between them. In germline, CDR1 is DFQATT, CDR2 SNEGSKA (reference sequence). The CDR3 spells CSATWVRVLNYGYTF. The CDR3 DNA is TGCAGTGCTACCTGGGTTAGGGTACTTAACTATGGCTACACCTTC.

This clonotype was counted at least ten times. This chain uses TRBV20-1 with TRBJ2-5; D is perhaps TRBD1 or TRBD2 (5 bases each). V dropped 6 bases and J dropped 1 base, with 9 bases sitting between them. The CDR3 is 12 amino acids. The germline V gene encodes CDR1 DFQATT and CDR2 SNEGSKA (reference sequence). Written as DNA, the CDR3 is TGCAGTGCCGGGACCGCCCAAGAGACCCAGTACTTC. Residues: CSAGTAQETQYF.

This clonotype has only a few counts. The junction differs from germline at one of its ends, possibly a read error. V usage is TRBV7-8 and J usage is TRBJ2-5; D not resolved. CDR3 length: 13 residues. CDR1 SGHVS and CDR2 FQNEAQ come from the germline V gene. This chain's CDR3 is CAGSLMSQETQYF. DNA for the CDR3: TGTGCCGGCAGCTTAATGTCTCAAGAGACCCAGTACTTC.

This clonotype occurred a few times. The chain joins TRBV5-5 to TRBJ1-2, with no clear D. V shed 5 bases and J shed 4 bases, with 15 bases lying between them. The CDR3 covers 14 residues. In germline, CDR1 is SGHKS, CDR2 YYEKEE (reference sequence). CDR3 amino acids: CASSHATAIYGYTF. The CDR3 DNA sequence: TGTGCCAGCAGTCATGCGACGGCCATCTATGGCTACACCTTC.

This clonotype was counted ten times or more. The chain couples TRBV7-2 to TRBJ1-1, with no clear D. V was pared by 0 bases and J by 1 base, with 9 bases between. CDR1 is SGHTA, CDR2 FQGNSA, per germline. CDR3 length: 15 residues. This chain's CDR3 is CASSLAPLGNTEAFF. CDR3 nucleotide sequence: TGTGCCAGCAGCTTAGCACCGTTGGGGAACACTGAAGCTTTCTTT.

This clonotype came up many times. The V and J genes are TRBV24-1 and TRBJ1-2, with TRBD1 identical over 9 bases. V trimming: 4 bases; J trimming: 8 bases; junction bases outside the gene matches: 4. CDR1 is KGHDR, CDR2 SFDVKD, per germline. CDR3 size: 13 residues. The CDR3 bases are TGTGCCACCAGTGACCTGGGACAGGGCGGCTACACCTTC. This gives the protein CATSDLGQGGYTF.

This clonotype came up many times. The chain employs TRBV25-1 and TRBJ1-2, with unresolved D. V dropped 4 bases and J dropped 8 bases, with 20 bases sitting between them. Germline values: CDR1 MGHDK, CDR2 SYGVNS. The CDR3 is 15 amino acids. The CDR3, as DNA: TGTGCCAGCAGTGCCCCCGGAGAGAGAACAAACGGCTACACCTTC. This sequence encodes CASSAPGERTNGYTF.

This clonotype was seen a few times. This chain connects TRBV5-1 to TRBJ1-2, with a weak D call TRBD1 (6 bases). CDR1 and CDR2 from the germline V gene are SGHRS and YFSETQ. This CDR3 has 15 residues. V lost 4 bases to trimming and J lost 6 bases, with 19 bases between them. CDR3 nucleotides: TGCGCCAGCAGCCCGCTAAAGGACAGTGGAGATGGCTACACCTTC. Its protein is CASSPLKDSGDGYTF.

This clonotype came up a few times. V and J are TRBV7-6 and TRBJ1-2; possibly TRBD1 for D (5 bases). The V and J ends lost 5 bases and 4 bases respectively, with 11 bases between them. This CDR3 is 13 amino acids long. From germline, CDR1 is SGHVS and CDR2 FNYEAQ. The CDR3, as DNA: TGTGCCAGCAGCGTGGGGGACGGCTATGGCTACACCTTC. Protein sequence: CASSVGDGYGYTF.

The V and J genes are TRBV25-1 and TRBJ1-6; D is perhaps TRBD1 (6 bases). The germline V gene encodes CDR1 MGHDK and CDR2 SYGVNS. Trimming removed 4 bases from V and 6 bases from J, with 16 bases in between. This CDR3 comprises 16 residues. The CDR3 loop reads CASSGLGGGRNSPLHF. Here the CDR3 DNA reads TGTGCCAGCAGTGGCCTAGGTGGGGGCCGTAATTCACCCCTCCACTTT. The full variable domain, with the rest looked up from reference TRBV25-1 and TRBJ1-6, is EADIYQTPRYLVIGTGKKITLECSQTMGHDKMYWYQQDPGMELHLIHYSYGVNSTEKGDLSSESTVSRIRTEHFPLTLESARPSHTSQYLCASSGLGGGRNSPLHFGNGTRLTVT.

This clonotype was seen ten or more times. The chain joins TRBV7-3 to TRBJ1-5, with unresolved D. The V gene lost 0 bases and the J gene lost 6 bases, with 12 bases spanning the gap. The CDR3 runs 15 residues. CDR1 is SGHTA, CDR2 FQGTGA, per germline. The CDR3 spells CASSLTRGSFQPQHF. CDR3 bases: TGTGCCAGCAGCTTAACACGCGGCAGTTTTCAGCCCCAGCATTTT.

This chain links TRBV19 with TRBJ1-5; D not resolved. The CDR3 runs to 15 residues. The germline V gene has CDR1 LNHDA and CDR2 SQIVND (reference sequence). With 6 bases removed from V and 3 bases from J, the gap between germline ends came to 15 bases. DNA for the CDR3: TGTGCCAGTAGCCCCCAAACATCCACCAATCAGCCCCAGCATTTT. Translating it yields CASSPQTSTNQPQHF.

Remarks on this clonotype: The junction departs from the called germline gene at one end, perhaps through a read error. The J gene is TRBJ1-1, the V gene TRBV29-1; D remains ambiguous. CDR3 length: 13 amino acids. The germline CDR1 and CDR2 sequences are SQVTM and ANQGSEA. The CDR3 protein is CAWRWLPNTEAFF. The DNA of the CDR3 is TGTGCCTGGAGATGGTTACCGAACACTGAAGCTTTCTTT.

This clonotype occurred many times. Here the CDR3 reads CAIMSTKSSGNTIYF. The CDR3 nucleotides read TGTGCCATCATGAGTACCAAGAGCTCTGGAAACACCATATATTTT. The rearrangement uses TRBV10-3 and TRBJ1-3; D gene uncertain. CDR3 length equals 15 residues. Germline CDR1 and CDR2: ENHRY and SYGVKD. V lost 7 bases and J lost 0, with 13 bases in between.